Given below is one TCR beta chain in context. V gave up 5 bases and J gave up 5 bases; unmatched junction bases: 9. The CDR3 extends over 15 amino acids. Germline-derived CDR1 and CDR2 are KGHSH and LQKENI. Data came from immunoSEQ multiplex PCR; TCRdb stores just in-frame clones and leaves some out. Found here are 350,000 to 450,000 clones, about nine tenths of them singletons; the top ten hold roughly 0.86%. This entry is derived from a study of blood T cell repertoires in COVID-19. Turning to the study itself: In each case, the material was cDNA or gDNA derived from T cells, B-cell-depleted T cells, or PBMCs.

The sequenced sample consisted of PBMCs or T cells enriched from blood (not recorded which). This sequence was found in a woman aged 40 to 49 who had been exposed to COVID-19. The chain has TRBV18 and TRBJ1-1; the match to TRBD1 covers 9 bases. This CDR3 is CASSSIGQGFTEAFF. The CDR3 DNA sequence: TGTGCCAGCTCATCCATAGGACAGGGGTTTACTGAAGCTTTCTTT.